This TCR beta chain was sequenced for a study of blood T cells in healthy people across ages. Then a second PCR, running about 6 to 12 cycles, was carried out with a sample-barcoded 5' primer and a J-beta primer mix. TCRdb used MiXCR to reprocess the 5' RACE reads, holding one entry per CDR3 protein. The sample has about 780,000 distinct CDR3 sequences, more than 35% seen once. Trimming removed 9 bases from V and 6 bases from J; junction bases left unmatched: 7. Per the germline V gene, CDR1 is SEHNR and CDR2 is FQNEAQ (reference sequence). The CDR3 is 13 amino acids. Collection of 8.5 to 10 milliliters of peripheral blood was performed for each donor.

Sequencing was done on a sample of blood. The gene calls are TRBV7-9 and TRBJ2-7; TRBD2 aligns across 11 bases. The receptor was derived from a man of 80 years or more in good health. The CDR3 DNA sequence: TGTGCCAGTACCGGGACTAGCGGATTCGAGCAGTACTTC. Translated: CASTGTSGFEQYF. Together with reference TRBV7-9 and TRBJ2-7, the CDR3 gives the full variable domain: DTGVSQNPRHKITKRGQNVTFRCDPISEHNRLYWYRQTLGQGPEFLTYFQNEAQLEKSRLLSDRFSAERPKGSFSTLEIQRTEQGDSAMYLCASTGTSGFEQYFGPGTRLTVT.